These 22 T cell receptor beta chains came from one sample sequenced in a study of blood T cell repertoires in COVID-19. Clones were read by immunoSEQ multiplex PCR, and TCRdb kept only the in-frame ones, dropping some. The table includes around 98,000 clones, 70% to 85% detected once. Input material: peripheral blood. The receptors shown here come from a woman aged 55-69 years with acute or convalescent COVID-19.

V gene TRBV7-2 combines with J gene TRBJ2-7; 10 nucleotides match TRBD1. The CDR3 runs to 15 residues. Trimming cost V 3 bases and J 4 bases; bases outside gene matches: 6. Germline loops: CDR1 SGHTA, CDR2 FQGNSA. This CDR3 reads CASSFRQGAKYEQYF. DNA of the CDR3: TGTGCCAGCAGCTTCAGACAGGGGGCAAAATACGAGCAGTACTTC.

This sequence joins TRBV18 and TRBJ1-4; 10 positions match TRBD1. Germline-derived CDR1 and CDR2 are KGHSH and LQKENI. The CDR3 contains 13 residues. The trim removed 4 bases at V and 7 bases at J, leaving 0 bases unmatched. CDR3 sequence reads: CASSRQGAEKLFF. The CDR3 coding sequence is TGTGCCAGCTCACGACAGGGGGCTGAAAAACTGTTTTTT.

The chain carries TRBV24-1 and TRBJ1-4, with 8 bases lining up with TRBD1. This CDR3 is 15 amino acids long. The J segment lost 7 bases and the V segment lost 9 bases, leaving 12 bases of the junction unmatched. CDR1 is KGHDR and CDR2 is SFDVKD in the germline V gene. The CDR3 nucleotides read TGTGCCACCGCTGAAAGTGGGACAGGCGCTGAAAAACTGTTTTTT. It encodes CATAESGTGAEKLFF.

V gene TRBV4-3 combines with J gene TRBJ1-4; 7 nucleotides agree with TRBD1. Germline lookup yields CDR1 LGHNA and CDR2 YSLEER. With 6 bases clipped from V and 8 bases from J, the junction kept 6 bases outside the gene matches. CDR3 length: 13 residues. The DNA for the CDR3 is TGCGCCAGCAGACCCGACAGGGACGAAAAACTGTTTTTT. Amino acids: CASRPDRDEKLFF.

This chain links TRBV6-6 with TRBJ2-5; a weak D match, TRBD2 (6 bases). V shed 2 bases and J shed 5 bases, with 9 bases lying between them. Germline V gene lookup returns CDR1 MNHNY and CDR2 SVGAGI (reference sequence). The CDR3 totals 13 residues. CDR3 region: CASSYRSGETQYF. The CDR3 region has the DNA TGTGCCAGCAGTTACCGGAGCGGGGAGACCCAGTACTTC.

This clone was counted a few times. The chain carries TRBV28 and TRBJ2-6; D possibly corresponds to TRBD2 (7 bases). Per the germline V gene, CDR1 is MDHEN and CDR2 is SYDVKM. Trimming removed 3 bases from V and 2 bases from J, with 8 bases in between. The CDR3 consists of 15 residues. The CDR3 protein is CASSLGGPGANVLTF. CDR3 nucleotides: TGTGCCAGCAGTTTGGGGGGGCCTGGGGCCAACGTCCTGACTTTC.

This chain connects TRBV7-9 to TRBJ2-1, with D possibly TRBD1 on 5 matching bases. The germline V and J ends were trimmed by 2 bases and 0 bases, with 14 bases remaining between them. The germline V gene encodes CDR1 SEHNR and CDR2 FQNEAQ (reference sequence). This CDR3 is built from 17 residues. The CDR3 is CASSLPPNRSSYNEQFF. The CDR3 nucleotides read TGTGCCAGCAGCTTACCGCCTAACAGGAGCTCCTACAATGAGCAGTTCTTC.

This chain links TRBV10-1 with TRBJ1-6, with TRBD1 as a possible D gene (6 bases). Germline-derived CDR1 and CDR2 are WNHNN and SYGVQD (reference sequence). V lost 0 bases and J 13 bases, leaving 16 bases between the germline ends. The CDR3 is 15 residues long. This CDR3 is CASSESRGGPGPLHF. CDR3 nucleotides: TGCGCCAGCAGTGAGTCGCGAGGGGGTCCCGGTCCCCTCCACTTT.

The rearrangement joins TRBV4-2 to TRBJ2-7; the D is unclear. This CDR3 is 13 amino acids long. Germline V lookup: CDR1 LGHNA, CDR2 YNFKEQ. V was pared by 0 bases and J by 2 bases, with 5 bases between. The CDR3 region has the DNA TGTGCCAGCAGCCAAGATCGGGCCTACGAGCAGTACTTC. The encoded protein is CASSQDRAYEQYF.

The chain recombines TRBV3-1 (or the pseudogene TRBV3-2) with TRBJ2-6, with 9 bases that match TRBD1. Trimming at V came to 3 bases and at J to 5 bases, leaving 17 bases not matched to a gene. CDR1 and CDR2 from the germline V gene are LGHDT and YNNKEL (reference sequence). CDR3 length: 20 amino acids. The CDR3: CASSHPRAPMTGGRANVLTF. CDR3 DNA: TGTGCCAGCAGCCACCCGCGGGCCCCCATGACAGGGGGACGGGCCAACGTCCTGACTTTC.

The chain combines TRBV5-6 with TRBJ1-2, with 8 bases that match TRBD1. The CDR3 is 16 residues long. Germline V lookup: CDR1 SGHDT, CDR2 YYEEEE. Trimming removed 4 bases from V and 0 bases from J; junction bases left unmatched: 8. CDR3 region: CASSPIDRGANYGYTF. DNA for the CDR3: TGTGCCAGCAGCCCGATCGACAGGGGAGCTAACTATGGCTACACCTTC.

V and J are TRBV19 and TRBJ1-4; possible D gene TRBD1, 5 bases. The V end was cut by 10 bases, the J end by 8 bases, with 14 bases between. The CDR3 length is 12 residues. From germline, CDR1 is LNHDA and CDR2 SQIVND (reference sequence). The CDR3 DNA reads TGTGCCACTTGGGGGGGAGCCGAAAAACTGTTTTTT. The encoded protein is CATWGGAEKLFF.

V is TRBV5-1 and J is TRBJ1-1; the match to TRBD1 covers 7 bases. CDR1 is SGHRS, CDR2 YFSETQ, per germline. The CDR3 is 19 residues long. V trimming: 3 bases; J trimming: 1 base; junction bases outside the gene matches: 18. The CDR3 DNA reads as TGCGCCAGCAGCTCCCCGGGACAGAGGAGCCCTGGCGCGAACACTGAAGCTTTCTTT. Translating gives CASSSPGQRSPGANTEAFF.

The chain joins TRBV9 to TRBJ1-6; TRBD1 aligns across 10 bases. The CDR3 is 15 residues long. Germline V CDR1 and CDR2: SGDLS, YYNGEE. Trimming at V came to 3 bases and at J to 10 bases, leaving 7 bases not matched to a gene. CDR3 amino acids: CASSATGTGDSPLHF. The CDR3 DNA reads TGTGCCAGCAGCGCCACCGGGACAGGGGACTCACCCCTCCACTTT.

This chain links TRBV5-1 with TRBJ1-1, with unresolved D. Per the germline V gene, CDR1 is SGHRS and CDR2 is YFSETQ. This CDR3 contains 15 residues. Trimming stripped 4 bases from V and 1 base from J, with 14 bases between. The DNA for the CDR3 is TGCGCCAGCAGCCTCGGCGGGGTAAGGAACACTGAAGCTTTCTTT. It translates to CASSLGGVRNTEAFF.

V usage is TRBV7-3 and J usage is TRBJ1-5; 7 bases align to TRBD1. V was clipped by 1 base and J by 9 bases; unmatched bases: 6. CDR1 is SGHTA, CDR2 FQGTGA, per germline. The CDR3 is made up of 14 amino acids. CDR3 nucleotides: TGTGCCAGCAGCTTAAGCCAGGGGGGTGGGCCCCAGCATTTT. Protein sequence: CASSLSQGGGPQHF.

This sequence joins TRBV5-5 and TRBJ2-5; TRBD2 matches at 9 bases. CDR1 and CDR2 from the germline V gene are SGHKS and YYEKEE (reference sequence). The J segment lost 8 bases and the V segment lost 2 bases, leaving 13 bases of the junction unmatched. CDR3 length: 16 residues. CDR3 sequence (DNA): TGTGCCAGCAGCTTTGGTAGCGGGGGTTCCCGGGCCACCCAGTACTTC. Its translation is CASSFGSGGSRATQYF.

The genes are TRBV4-3 and TRBJ1-6, with D unclear. With 0 bases removed from V and 9 bases from J, the gap between germline ends came to 12 bases. This CDR3 spans 15 amino acids. Germline CDR1 and CDR2: LGHNA and YSLEER. CDR3 nucleotide sequence: TGCGCCAGCAGCCAAGATGGCCGGGTGGGTTCACCCCTCCACTTT. Protein: CASSQDGRVGSPLHF.

J is TRBJ1-3 and V is TRBV7-9, with TRBD1 identical over 8 bases. The V gene end was trimmed by 3 bases and the J gene end by 0 bases; junction bases not matched to a gene: 13. This CDR3 contains 19 residues. The V gene's germline CDR1 is SEHNR and CDR2 FQNEAQ (reference sequence). CDR3 sequence (DNA): TGTGCCAGCAGCTTTTCATGGGACAGGTCCGTACTCTCTGGAAACACCATATATTTT. Protein product: CASSFSWDRSVLSGNTIYF.

As concerns this clone: Relative to the germline gene, one junction end is altered; a read error may explain this. The same CDR3 arises from other DNA sequences in this sample as well. The chain recombines TRBV7-9 with TRBJ2-7, with TRBD2 matching over 8 bases. Per the germline V gene, CDR1 is SEHNR and CDR2 is FQNEAQ (reference sequence). The length of the CDR3 is 14 residues. The CDR3 region has the DNA TGTGCCAGCAGCTTAACGGGGGGGCCAGAAGAGCAGTATTTC. It is translated as CASSLTGGPEEQYF.

This rearrangement joins TRBV6-2 or TRBV6-3 to TRBJ2-1, with TRBD1 matching over 10 bases. CDR3 length: 18 residues. Germline trimming cut 2 bases from V and 1 base from J; bases unmatched to any gene: 8. Germline lookup yields CDR1 MNHEY and CDR2 SVGEGT. CDR3: CASSYLAGTGVSYNEQFF. CDR3 in DNA: TGTGCCAGCAGTTACCTAGCCGGGACAGGGGTTTCCTACAATGAGCAGTTCTTC.

The chain joins TRBV6-5 to TRBJ1-5; D unresolved. The CDR3 sequence is 15 residues long. Germline CDR1 reads MNHEY; CDR2 reads SVGAGI. V lost 7 bases, J lost 1 base, and 14 bases lay in between. This chain's CDR3 is CASTKVRGSNQPQHF. DNA of the CDR3: TGTGCCAGCACTAAGGTTCGAGGCAGCAATCAGCCCCAGCATTTT.